A single sample is the source of the 10 T cell receptor beta chains below, sequenced in a study of blood T cell repertoires in COVID-19. Assay: immunoSEQ multiplex PCR; the TCRdb copy retains only in-frame clones and omits some. The data show tens of thousands of clones, with 80% to 90% seen just once and around 5.2% held by the top ten. Source material: peripheral blood. These receptors were collected from a human donor in a cohort sampled during active COVID-19.

The rearrangement links TRBV11-2 to TRBJ2-7; 7 bases map to TRBD2. Per germline, CDR1 SGHAT and CDR2 FQNNGV. This CDR3 is 15 amino acids long. Trimming at V came to 5 bases and at J to 1 base, leaving 8 bases not matched to a gene. CDR3 region: CASSTSWGGSYEQYF. DNA for the CDR3: TGTGCCAGCAGCACCTCCTGGGGAGGGTCCTACGAGCAGTACTTC.

The V and J genes are TRBV30 and TRBJ1-1; D call uncertain. V was shortened by 2 bases and J by 1 base, with 8 bases between the two germline ends. Germline CDR1 and CDR2: GTSNPN and SVGIG (reference sequence). The CDR3 sequence is 13 residues long. The CDR3 region has the DNA TGTGCCTGGAGTCTGAAGCGGAACACTGAAGCTTTCTTT. Protein: CAWSLKRNTEAFF.

V is TRBV4-1 and J is TRBJ2-3, with 10 bases identical to TRBD2. This CDR3 is 20 amino acids long. Germline V CDR1 and CDR2: MGHRA, YSYEKL. The V and J ends lost 1 base and 2 bases, in that order; junction bases with no gene match: 15. Written as DNA, the CDR3 is TGCGCCAGCAGCCAAGGGTTTGTCCAGCGGGGGGGGATTTACACAGATACGCAGTATTTT. Translation gives CASSQGFVQRGGIYTDTQYF.

This clone came up a few times. This specimen includes other DNA sequences encoding the same CDR3. The CDR3 protein is CAWSVGDRTNSPLHF. CDR3 coding DNA: TGTGCCTGGAGTGTTGGGGACAGGACTAATTCACCCCTCCACTTT. The chain combines TRBV30 with TRBJ1-6, with 8 bases identical to TRBD1. The CDR3 is made up of 15 amino acids. Looked up from germline, CDR1 is GTSNPN and CDR2 is SVGIG (reference sequence). The V segment lost 0 bases and the J segment 6 bases; nucleotides outside the gene matches: 4.

The chain couples TRBV19 to TRBJ2-5; D gene unclear. Looked up from germline, CDR1 is LNHDA and CDR2 is SQIVND (reference sequence). Trimming cost V 6 bases and J 2 bases, with 25 bases left between them. This CDR3 region has 18 residues. CDR3 protein: CASSPERIGRPNQETQYF. The CDR3 coding sequence is TGTGCCAGTAGCCCCGAGAGGATTGGCAGACCAAATCAAGAGACCCAGTACTTC.

In nucleotides, the CDR3 is TGTGCCAGCAGCTCAACAGGGGGTACGTCTGAAGCTTTCTTT. It yields the protein CASSSTGGTSEAFF. The chain carries TRBV5-4 and TRBJ1-1, with TRBD1 identical over 8 bases. After removal of 3 bases from V and 6 bases from J, the junction contained 7 bases not matched to a gene. The CDR3 totals 14 residues. Germline V lookup: CDR1 SGHNT, CDR2 YYREEE (reference sequence).

The rearrangement uses TRBV19 and TRBJ2-7; TRBD1 might be the D (5 bases). The ends were cut back, 9 bases at V and 6 bases at J, with 15 bases in the middle. Germline values: CDR1 LNHDA, CDR2 SQIVND (reference sequence). CDR3 size: 12 residues. The CDR3 sequence: CASSSQGGEQYF. In DNA form, the CDR3 reads TGTGCCAGCAGCTCTCAGGGTGGCGAGCAGTACTTC.

V and J are TRBV6-6 and TRBJ2-3; 11 bases map to TRBD2. The CDR3 runs to 17 residues. Germline CDR1 MNHNY, CDR2 SVGAGI (reference sequence). Trimming cost V 5 bases and J 2 bases; bases outside gene matches: 9. Written as DNA, the CDR3 is TGTGCCAGCAGTCCTACCCTAGCGGGGGGATTCACAGATACGCAGTATTTT. Amino acids: CASSPTLAGGFTDTQYF.

The chain employs TRBV4-1 and TRBJ2-7, with TRBD1 matching 8 bases. V trimming: 0 bases; J trimming: 6 bases; junction bases outside the gene matches: 7. The germline gives CDR1 MGHRA, CDR2 YSYEKL. This CDR3 comprises 15 residues. This chain's CDR3 is CASSQDLSGGREQYF. CDR3 DNA: TGCGCCAGCAGCCAAGATCTTTCAGGGGGCCGCGAGCAGTACTTC.

This sequence joins TRBV6-4 and TRBJ2-1; 11 nucleotides match TRBD1. Trimming cost V 5 bases and J 8 bases; bases outside gene matches: 5. This CDR3 has 14 amino acids. CDR1 is MRHNA, CDR2 SNTAGT, per germline. In nucleotides, the CDR3 is TGTGCCAGCAGTCCACGGACAGGGGGCCATGAGCAGTTCTTC. Its translation: CASSPRTGGHEQFF.